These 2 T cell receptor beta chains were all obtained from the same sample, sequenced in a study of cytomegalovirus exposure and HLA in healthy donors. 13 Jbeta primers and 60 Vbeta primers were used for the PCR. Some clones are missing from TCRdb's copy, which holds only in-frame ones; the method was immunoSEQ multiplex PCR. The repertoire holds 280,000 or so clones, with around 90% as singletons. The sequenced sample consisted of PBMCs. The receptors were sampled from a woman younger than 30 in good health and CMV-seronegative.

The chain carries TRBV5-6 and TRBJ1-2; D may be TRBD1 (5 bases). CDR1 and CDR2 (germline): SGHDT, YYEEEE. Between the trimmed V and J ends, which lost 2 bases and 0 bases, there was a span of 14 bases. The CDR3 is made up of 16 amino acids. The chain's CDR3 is CASSFAGPGTNYGYTF. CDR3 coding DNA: TGTGCCAGCAGCTTCGCGGGACCGGGGACTAACTATGGCTACACCTTC.

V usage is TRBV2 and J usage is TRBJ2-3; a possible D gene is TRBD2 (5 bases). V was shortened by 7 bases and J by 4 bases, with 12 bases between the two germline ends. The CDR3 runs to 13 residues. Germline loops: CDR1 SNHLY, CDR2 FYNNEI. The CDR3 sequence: CASILWESDTQYF. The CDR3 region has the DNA TGTGCCAGCATCCTCTGGGAGTCAGATACGCAGTATTTT.